The 20 T cell receptor beta chains listed next were all sequenced from one sample in a study of T-cell memory formation after mild COVID-19. Each CDR3 protein is one row after TCRdb ran MiXCR on the 5' RACE reads. Among more than 300,000 distinct CDR3 sequences, approximately 15% were seen once, and the ten largest hold about 20%. The sample comprised PBMCs or a T cell subset sorted from them (not recorded which). The source of these receptors is a man in his late teens or twenties who had mild COVID-19 (a few samples of this study predate the infection). Cell type and time point are not known.

This chain joins TRBV29-1 and TRBJ1-2, with 9 bases aligning to TRBD1. This CDR3 spans 14 amino acids. V lost 6 bases and J lost 7; bases outside the gene matches: 12. Germline lookup yields CDR1 SQVTM and CDR2 ANQGSEA. This CDR3 is CSVFAPGQGGGYTF. CDR3 in DNA: TGCAGCGTATTTGCGCCGGGACAGGGCGGTGGCTACACCTTC.

This clonotype has a handful of counts. A junction end diverges from the germline sequence, so it may reflect a read error. The CDR3 DNA is TGTGCCAGCAGCTCGGCCGGTTTTATGAGCAGGGTCTTC. It yields the protein CASSSAGFMSRVF. The chain links TRBV7-9 to TRBJ2-1; maybe TRBD1 (5 bases). This CDR3 is 13 amino acids long. The germline gives CDR1 SEHNR, CDR2 FQNEAQ (reference sequence).

This clonotype was recorded a few times. V is TRBV2 and J is TRBJ2-1; the match to TRBD1 covers 10 bases. This CDR3 is 13 amino acids long. J was trimmed by 6 bases and V by 9 bases; bases with no gene match: 5. Looked up from germline, CDR1 is SNHLY and CDR2 is FYNNEI. CDR3 sequence: CARRDRGSNEQFF. CDR3 sequence (DNA): TGTGCCAGAAGGGACAGGGGATCCAATGAGCAGTTCTTC.

The table lists this clonotype with a few counts. The chain links TRBV5-8 to TRBJ2-1; 9 nucleotides line up with TRBD1. Germline values: CDR1 SGHTS, CDR2 YDEGEE. CDR3 length: 15 amino acids. The trim removed 4 bases at V and 0 bases at J, leaving 2 bases unmatched. The CDR3 bases are TGTGCCAGCAGCCGGGGACAGGGCTCCTACAATGAGCAGTTCTTC. Translating gives CASSRGQGSYNEQFF.

This clonotype showed up just a few times. The gene calls are TRBV4-1 and TRBJ2-7, with D unclear. Germline CDR1 and CDR2: MGHRA and YSYEKL. Trimming pared 2 bases from V and 3 bases from J, leaving 8 bases between. The length of the CDR3 is 13 residues. The CDR3 sequence is CASSQKDGYEQYF. The CDR3 nucleotides read TGCGCCAGCAGCCAAAAAGACGGCTACGAGCAGTACTTC.

This rearrangement joins TRBV7-9 to TRBJ1-5; D remains unclear. V lost 6 bases to trimming and J lost 10 bases, with 13 bases between them. The germline gives CDR1 SEHNR, CDR2 FQNEAQ (reference sequence). The CDR3 covers 12 residues. The CDR3, as DNA: TGTGCCAGCAGACAGCGACCAGTACCCCAGCATTTT. Its protein is CASRQRPVPQHF.

This clonotype was detected a few times. This sequence joins TRBV19 and TRBJ1-1; TRBD1 matches at 7 bases. This CDR3 spans 15 amino acids. With V trimmed by 4 bases and J by 1 base, 6 bases remained unmatched. Germline V gives CDR1 LNHDA, CDR2 SQIVND (reference sequence). The CDR3 sequence: CASSRIDRANTEAFF. CDR3 sequence (DNA): TGTGCCAGTAGTAGGATCGACAGGGCGAACACTGAAGCTTTCTTT.

The chain has TRBV6-5 and TRBJ1-6, with D perhaps matching TRBD1 (5 bases). Germline loops: CDR1 MNHEY, CDR2 SVGAGI. CDR3 length equals 15 residues. V lost 2 bases and J 2 bases, leaving 7 bases between the germline ends. In DNA, the CDR3 is TGTGCCAGCAGTTACAGGGGACCCTATAATTCACCCCTCCACTTT. Encoded protein: CASSYRGPYNSPLHF.

The chain recombines TRBV6-5 with TRBJ2-7; 9 bases are shared with TRBD1. Germline assignment: CDR1 MNHEY and CDR2 SVGAGI. After removal of 6 bases from V and 6 bases from J, the junction contained 12 bases not matched to a gene. The CDR3 sequence is 15 residues long. CDR3 sequence (DNA): TGTGCCAGCAGCATGCGTCCGGGACAGGGTAGCGAGCAGTACGTC. Amino acids: CASSMRPGQGSEQYV.

This sequence joins TRBV7-3 and TRBJ2-3; D is unresolved. V lost 3 bases and J lost 6, with 7 bases in between. The CDR3 is 12 amino acids. Germline V lookup: CDR1 SGHTA, CDR2 FQGTGA. In DNA form, the CDR3 reads TGTGCCAGCAGCTTTTATGGGGATACGCAGTATTTT. Amino acid sequence: CASSFYGDTQYF.

In its sample, this clonotype was seen a few times. V and J are TRBV6-5 and TRBJ1-2; D unclear. The V gene's germline CDR1 is MNHEY and CDR2 SVGAGI. V dropped 1 base and J dropped 8 bases, with 11 bases sitting between them. The CDR3 totals 13 residues. CDR3 region: CASSYYESRGYTF. For the CDR3, the DNA is TGTGCCAGCAGTTACTACGAATCCCGGGGCTACACCTTC.

J is TRBJ1-3 and V is TRBV6-5; TRBD1 aligns across 8 bases. The CDR3 extends over 16 amino acids. Germline lookup yields CDR1 MNHEY and CDR2 SVGAGI. With V trimmed by 0 bases and J by 3 bases, 4 bases remained unmatched. CDR3 loop: CASSYSSGGFGNTIYF. The DNA of the CDR3 is TGTGCCAGCAGTTACTCATCAGGGGGCTTTGGAAACACCATATATTTT.

This clonotype was seen a handful of times. The chain carries TRBV24-1 and TRBJ2-5, with 7 positions matching TRBD1. Germline loops: CDR1 KGHDR, CDR2 SFDVKD. CDR3 length equals 16 residues. The V segment lost 4 bases and the J segment 4 bases; nucleotides outside the gene matches: 11. CDR3 sequence reads: CATSDSPGTDRETQYF. The DNA of the CDR3 is TGTGCCACCAGTGACTCACCCGGGACAGATAGAGAGACCCAGTACTTC.

The chain recombines TRBV18 with TRBJ1-2, with D maybe TRBD1 (5 bases). The CDR3 loop spans 15 amino acids. Deletions cut 2 bases from V and 4 bases from J, with 14 bases between. Per the germline V gene, CDR1 is KGHSH and CDR2 is LQKENI. The CDR3 coding sequence is TGTGCCAGCTCACCAATCCGGGGGGGTCTCTATGGCTACACCTTC. It translates to CASSPIRGGLYGYTF.

This clonotype showed up just a few times. The rearrangement links TRBV15 to TRBJ2-1; TRBD2 might be the D (6 bases). The CDR3 extends over 15 amino acids. Looked up from germline, CDR1 is LNHNV and CDR2 is YYDKDF (reference sequence). V was shortened by 4 bases and J by 7 bases, with 17 bases between the two germline ends. CDR3 sequence: CATSILGEDVNEQFF. DNA of the CDR3: TGTGCCACCAGCATATTGGGGGAGGACGTGAATGAGCAGTTCTTC.

V gene TRBV25-1 combines with J gene TRBJ2-1, with 7 positions matching TRBD2. V trimming: 3 bases; J trimming: 4 bases; junction bases outside the gene matches: 6. CDR1 and CDR2 from the germline V gene are MGHDK and SYGVNS. The CDR3 runs to 15 residues. This CDR3 reads CASSDNPGGYNEQFF. For the CDR3, the DNA is TGTGCCAGCAGTGACAACCCCGGGGGGTACAATGAGCAGTTCTTC.

This clonotype was observed many times. This chain links TRBV12-3 or TRBV12-4 with TRBJ1-1; D gene uncertain. This CDR3 region has 13 residues. Trimming took 8 bases from V and 2 from J, leaving 12 bases between them. CDR3 sequence (DNA): TGTGCCAGCTCATCCCAGGCCAACACTGAAGCTTTCTTT. This encodes CASSSQANTEAFF.

The gene calls are TRBV15 and TRBJ1-1; TRBD1 is a possible D gene (5 bases). Between the trimmed V and J ends, which lost 0 bases and 6 bases, there was a span of 17 bases. Germline V gives CDR1 LNHNV, CDR2 YYDKDF (reference sequence). The CDR3 contains 16 residues. The DNA for the CDR3 is TGTGCCACCAGCAGAGATCTTGGGGGTTTTCGTCCTGAAGCTTTCTTT. Amino acids: CATSRDLGGFRPEAFF.

This clonotype was counted ten times or more. The chain joins TRBV28 to TRBJ2-1, with D hard to call. CDR1 is MDHEN and CDR2 is SYDVKM in the germline V gene. The CDR3 spans 16 residues. Trimming left V 4 bases short and J 9 bases short, with 22 bases between. The CDR3 DNA follows: TGTGCCAGCAGTTCCGCGCGCTGGAATATCGGAAGTGAGCAGTTCTTC. This sequence encodes CASSSARWNIGSEQFF.

This clonotype showed up many times. V and J are TRBV6-5 and TRBJ1-2, with D maybe TRBD1 (6 bases). The V end lost 0 bases, the J end lost 7 bases, and 9 bases lay between the germline ends. This CDR3 contains 13 residues. Germline lookup yields CDR1 MNHEY and CDR2 SVGAGI. The CDR3: CASSYSRGRGYTF. CDR3 nucleotide sequence: TGTGCCAGCAGTTACTCCAGGGGCCGTGGCTACACCTTC.